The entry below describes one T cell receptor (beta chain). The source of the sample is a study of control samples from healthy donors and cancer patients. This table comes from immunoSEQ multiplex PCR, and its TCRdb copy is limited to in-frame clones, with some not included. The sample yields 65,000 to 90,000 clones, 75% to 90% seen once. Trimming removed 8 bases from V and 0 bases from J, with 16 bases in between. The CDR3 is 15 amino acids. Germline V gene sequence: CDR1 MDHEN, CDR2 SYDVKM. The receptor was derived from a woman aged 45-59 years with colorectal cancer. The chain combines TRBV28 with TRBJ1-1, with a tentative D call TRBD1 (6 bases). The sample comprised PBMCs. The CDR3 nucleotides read TGTGCCAGCGTGAACCCGGGACATATGAACACTGAAGCTTTCTTT. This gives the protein CASVNPGHMNTEAFF. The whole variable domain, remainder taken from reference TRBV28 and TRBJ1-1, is DVKVTQSSRYLVKRTGEKVFLECVQDMDHENMFWYRQDPGLGLRLIYFSYDVKMKEKGDIPEGYSVSREKKERFSLILESASTNQTSMYLCASVNPGHMNTEAFFGQGTRLTVV.